The entry below gives a single TCR beta chain sequence along with its context. Its antigen is not identified. This could be a read error, since a much larger clone is one nucleotide away. The use of a sample-barcoded 5' primer and a J-beta primer mix characterized a second PCR of roughly 6 to 11 cycles. TCRdb called the 5' RACE reads again in MiXCR, with one record for every CDR3 protein. The data show hundreds of thousands of distinct CDR3 sequences, around 28% seen once. The record originates from a study of blood T cells in healthy people across ages. Study results and limitations: Measured against age, TCR beta diversity per million T cells decreased in a roughly linear manner.

The CDR3 spans 16 residues. Germline values: CDR1 SEHNR, CDR2 FQNEAQ (reference sequence). V shed 5 bases and J 4 bases; nucleotides not matched to a gene: 11. The sequencing sample was made of blood. The chain has TRBV7-9 and TRBJ2-3; 8 bases line up with TRBD2. The source of this sequence is an elderly woman in good health. CDR3 region: CASSPPQRESADTQYF. The CDR3 nucleotides read TGTGCCAGCAGCCCTCCTCAGCGGGAGAGCGCAGATACGCAGTATTTT. The variable domain in full, completed from reference TRBV7-9 and TRBJ2-3, reads DTGVSQNPRHKITKRGQNVTFRCDPISEHNRLYWYRQTLGQGPEFLTYFQNEAQLEKSRLLSDRFSAERPKGSFSTLEIQRTEQGDSAMYLCASSPPQRESADTQYFGPGTRLTVL.